This is a list of T cell receptor beta chains from one sample in a study of blood T cell repertoires in COVID-19. The data were produced by immunoSEQ multiplex PCR, yet TCRdb's version contains in-frame clones alone and is incomplete. Of a few hundred thousand clones in the sample, 86% were seen once. Sample: peripheral blood. These receptors came from a man aged 80 or over with acute or convalescent COVID-19. Both conserved end residues are part of each CDR3. The order of the fields is CDR3 DNA, CDR3 protein, D gene, clone size, J gene, V gene. The D gene is left open where the match is weak. Clone size is stated in some rows and not others, as once, few, many or a class when expanded.

TGCGCCAGCAGCAAGACCGGGGGGAGGAATGAAAAACTGTTTTTT,CASSKTGGRNEKLFF,NA,NA,TRBJ1-4,TRBV4-1
TGCGCCAGCACCCCGGACAGCACCTATAATTCACCCCTCCACTTT,CASTPDSTYNSPLHF,NA,few,TRBJ1-6,TRBV5-1
TGTGCCAGCAGTTCGGACAGGGGGCCCGGAAACACCATATATTTT,CASSSDRGPGNTIYF,TRBD1,NA,TRBJ1-3,TRBV7-9
TGTGCCAGCAGCTTAGGATCGGGCGGGGGGGGTCAGCCCCAGCATTTT,CASSLGSGGGGQPQHF,NA,few,TRBJ1-5,TRBV7-6
TGTGCCAGTAAGGTGACAGGGGAGTCGGGCTATGGCTACACCTTC,CASKVTGESGYGYTF,TRBD1,NA,TRBJ1-2,TRBV19
TGTGCCTGTCGGACTAGCGGGGGGGCAGATACGCAGTATTTT,CACRTSGGADTQYF,TRBD2,NA,TRBJ2-3,TRBV6-5
TGTGCCATCAGTGATGAGTCTTTGAACAATCAGCCCCAGCATTTT,CAISDESLNNQPQHF,NA,NA,TRBJ1-5,TRBV10-3
TGTGCCAGCAGTTTGTCGAGGGGGGGTCTCATCAATCAGCCCCAGCATTTT,CASSLSRGGLINQPQHF,NA,NA,TRBJ1-5,TRBV28
TGTGCCAGAAGCTCATCCGACATTAAGGGAAACACCATATATTTT,CARSSSDIKGNTIYF,NA,NA,TRBJ1-3,TRBV5-3
TGTGCCAGCAGCCAGAAGGGCGGGGGGACCCATGAGCAGTTCTTC,CASSQKGGGTHEQFF,TRBD2,few,TRBJ2-1,TRBV3-1/TRBV3-2
TGTGCCAGCAGCCCCCCTCGGGAGACCGAGCAGTTCTTC,CASSPPRETEQFF,NA,NA,TRBJ2-1,TRBV9